The 27 T cell receptor beta chains in this list originate from one sample, sequenced in a study of regulatory T cells in long-lasting Graves disease. The time point denotes: newly diagnosed GD, antithyroid drugs for less than 3 months. Researchers made the TCR library from RNA that was extracted from PBMCs. According to the study, TCR beta libraries were built with iRepertoire HTBI primers and CDR3-region Arm-PCR. MiXCR was run by TCRdb on the multiplex PCR reads, yielding one entry per CDR3 protein. Of roughly 420,000 distinct CDR3 sequences in the sample, about a sixth were seen once. The same data also contributed to another study, on T cells in Graves' hyperthyroidism and ophthalmopathy.

The sample here was peripheral blood mononuclear cells (PBMCs), taken at new diagnosis, from a patient treated with antithyroid drugs. The receptors originated from a woman between 18 and 29 years old with Graves disease.

In this sample, this clonotype turned up many times. V is TRBV3-1 and J is TRBJ1-2; no definite D call. Germline CDR1 and CDR2: LGHDT and YNNKEL (reference sequence). The length of the CDR3 is 14 residues. V shed 1 base and J shed 0 bases, with 6 bases lying between them. The CDR3: CASSQVSSNYGYTF. The DNA of the CDR3 is TGTGCCAGCAGCCAAGTATCTTCTAACTATGGCTACACCTTC.

This clonotype showed up many times. The V and J genes are TRBV28 and TRBJ2-7; 9 bases match TRBD2. The CDR3 runs 15 residues. V shed 2 bases, J shed 2 bases, and the junction held 4 bases outside the gene matches. CDR1 and CDR2 from the germline V gene are MDHEN and SYDVKM. Here the CDR3 reads CASSLRASGTYEQYF. CDR3 DNA sequence: TGTGCCAGCAGTTTACGGGCTAGCGGGACCTACGAGCAGTACTTC.

In this sample, this clonotype turned up many times. The chain carries TRBV20-1 and TRBJ2-7; 8 positions match TRBD2. J was trimmed by 3 bases and V by 1 base; bases with no gene match: 11. This CDR3 comprises 16 residues. Germline-derived CDR1 and CDR2 are DFQATT and SNEGSKA (reference sequence). Written as DNA, the CDR3 is TGCAGTGCTAGAGGCCTTGGAGCGGGAGTCAGCTACGAGCAGTACTTC. It specifies CSARGLGAGVSYEQYF.

This sequence joins TRBV13 and TRBJ2-7; D tentatively fits TRBD1 or TRBD2 (5 bases each). V lost 5 bases, J lost 5 bases, and 16 bases lay in between. Germline CDR1 and CDR2: PRHDT and FYEKMQ (reference sequence). The CDR3 is 14 residues long. CDR3 region: CASSPTGQGDEQYF. As DNA, the CDR3 is TGTGCCAGCAGCCCGACGGGGCAGGGTGACGAGCAGTACTTC.

This clonotype was counted ten times or more. This chain joins TRBV11-2 and TRBJ2-5; 12 positions agree with TRBD2. This CDR3 is 15 amino acids long. Germline V CDR1 and CDR2: SGHAT, FQNNGV. The trim removed 4 bases at V and 4 bases at J, leaving 4 bases unmatched. The CDR3 DNA follows: TGTGCCAGCAGCTCGATGGGACTAGCGGGAGAGACCCAGTACTTC. It translates to CASSSMGLAGETQYF. Supplemented by reference TRBV11-2 and TRBJ2-5, the full variable domain reads EAGVAQSPRYKIIEKRQSVAFWCNPISGHATLYWYQQILGQGPKLLIQFQNNGVVDDSQLPKDRFSAERLKGVDSTLKIQPAKLEDSAVYLCASSSMGLAGETQYFGPGTRLLVL.

This clonotype was seen a few times. This chain links TRBV9 with TRBJ2-5, with D maybe TRBD1 (5 bases). Trimming shortened V by 1 base and J by 4 bases, and 14 bases separated the two germline ends. Per the germline V gene, CDR1 is SGDLS and CDR2 is YYNGEE. This CDR3 has 15 residues. The CDR3 DNA is TGTGCCAGCAGCGTACAGGGCTCGTCTCTAGAGACCCAGTACTTC. This codes for CASSVQGSSLETQYF.

This clonotype was counted between two and nine times. The V call is TRBV20-1, the J call TRBJ2-1; TRBD2 matches 10 bases. J lost 2 bases, V lost 6 bases, and 7 bases had no gene match. Looked up from germline, CDR1 is DFQATT and CDR2 is SNEGSKA (reference sequence). The CDR3 spans 15 residues. The CDR3 DNA sequence: TGCAGTGCGTTTAGCGGGAGGCCTCCCTACAATGAGCAGTTCTTC. Protein: CSAFSGRPPYNEQFF.

This clonotype was counted only a few times. The chain links TRBV27 to TRBJ1-2, with D perhaps TRBD1 (5 bases). The CDR3 length is 13 residues. The germline gives CDR1 MNHEY, CDR2 SMNVEV (reference sequence). Trimming shortened V by 7 bases and J by 4 bases, and 13 bases separated the two germline ends. The CDR3 reads CASTGHPGYGYTF. The CDR3 region has the DNA TGTGCCAGCACTGGACATCCCGGCTATGGCTACACCTTC.

The chain joins TRBV15 to TRBJ2-6; 7 bases fit TRBD1. The CDR3 has 17 residues. The V segment lost 1 base and the J segment 0 bases; nucleotides outside the gene matches: 3. The germline V gene encodes CDR1 LNHNV and CDR2 YYDKDF (reference sequence). The CDR3, as DNA: TGTGCCACCAGCAGAGTCACAGGGGACTCTGGGGCCAACGTCCTGACTTTC. Its protein product is CATSRVTGDSGANVLTF.

In this sample, this clonotype turned up many times. The chain has TRBV13 and TRBJ1-2; perhaps TRBD1 as D (5 bases). V was shortened by 2 bases and J by 4 bases, with 8 bases between the two germline ends. The V gene's germline CDR1 is PRHDT and CDR2 FYEKMQ (reference sequence). This CDR3 comprises 13 residues. CDR3 DNA: TGTGCCAGCAGCTTATCAGGGCCCTATGGCTACACCTTC. It yields the protein CASSLSGPYGYTF.

This clonotype was counted at least ten times. The V call is TRBV5-1, the J call TRBJ2-1; D might be TRBD1 or TRBD2, each matching 5 bases. Trimming cost V 0 bases and J 6 bases, with 10 bases left between them. This CDR3 is built from 14 residues. The germline CDR1 and CDR2 sequences are SGHRS and YFSETQ. CDR3 sequence reads: CASSLEGTVNEQFF. Written as DNA, the CDR3 is TGCGCCAGCAGCTTGGAAGGGACGGTCAATGAGCAGTTCTTC. Combining the CDR3 with reference TRBV5-1 and TRBJ2-1 gives the whole variable domain KAGVTQTPRYLIKTRGQQVTLSCSPISGHRSVSWYQQTPGQGLQFLFEYFSETQRNKGNFPGRFSGRQFSNSRSEMNVSTLELGDSALYLCASSLEGTVNEQFFGPGTRLTVL.

This clonotype occurred a few times. This chain joins TRBV2 and TRBJ1-2, with D hard to call. Trimming pared 2 bases from V and 2 bases from J, leaving 6 bases between. CDR1 is SNHLY, CDR2 FYNNEI, per germline. This CDR3 has 13 residues. In DNA, the CDR3 is TGTGCCAGCAGTGAAACCGGGAACTATGGCTACACCTTC. Residues: CASSETGNYGYTF.

This clonotype was detected ten times or more. The chain employs TRBV5-4 and TRBJ1-1, with D possibly being TRBD1 (5 bases). The V gene lost 3 bases and the J gene lost 2 bases, with 11 bases spanning the gap. In germline, CDR1 is SGHNT, CDR2 YYREEE (reference sequence). The CDR3 loop spans 14 amino acids. The CDR3 nucleotides are TGTGCCAGCAGCTCGGGGGGGATTAACACTGAAGCTTTCTTT. It yields the protein CASSSGGINTEAFF.

The J gene is TRBJ1-5, the V gene TRBV24-1; TRBD1 aligns across 9 bases. Per germline, CDR1 KGHDR and CDR2 SFDVKD. The J segment lost 7 bases and the V segment lost 4 bases, leaving 10 bases of the junction unmatched. The CDR3 runs 16 residues. The CDR3 is CATSEAGTGSGQPQHF. The CDR3 region has the DNA TGTGCCACCAGTGAGGCCGGGACAGGGTCAGGGCAGCCCCAGCATTTT.

V is TRBV12-3 or TRBV12-4 and J is TRBJ1-2; the match to TRBD1 covers 9 bases. V shed 5 bases, J shed 3 bases, and the junction held 4 bases outside the gene matches. This CDR3 has 14 amino acids. In DNA form, the CDR3 reads TGTGCCAGCAGTCCCGGGACAGGGCACTATGGCTACACCTTC. It specifies CASSPGTGHYGYTF.

This clonotype was observed a handful of times. This chain joins TRBV7-3 and TRBJ2-1, with D possibly being TRBD2 (6 bases). The germline V and J ends were trimmed by 5 bases and 5 bases, with 16 bases remaining between them. Germline V gene lookup returns CDR1 SGHTA and CDR2 FQGTGA. The CDR3 runs 15 residues. CDR3 protein: CASSLQSGLDNEQFF. CDR3 DNA: TGTGCCAGCAGCCTACAGAGCGGGCTCGACAATGAGCAGTTCTTC.

The gene calls are TRBV10-3 and TRBJ2-7, with 9 bases lining up with TRBD1. Germline V gives CDR1 ENHRY, CDR2 SYGVKD. The CDR3 is 12 amino acids. V lost 6 bases, J lost 3 bases, and 0 bases stayed unmatched. The CDR3, as DNA: TGTGCCATCAGGGACAGGGGCTACGAGCAGTACTTC. It translates to CAIRDRGYEQYF.

This clonotype appeared once. Just one base apart from a much larger clone, this may be a read error. The gene calls are TRBV20-1 and TRBJ2-1, with 11 nucleotides matching TRBD2. The V and J ends lost 5 bases and 4 bases, in that order; junction bases with no gene match: 7. Germline CDR1 and CDR2: DFQATT and SNEGSKA (reference sequence). The CDR3 spans 15 residues. The DNA for the CDR3 is TGCAGTGCTCCTGCAGCTAGCGGGAGGTACAATGAGCAGTTCTTC. Its translation is CSAPAASGRYNEQFF.

This clonotype was detected ten times or more. V and J are TRBV28 and TRBJ2-5, with 8 bases fitting TRBD1. This CDR3 has 12 residues. From germline, CDR1 is MDHEN and CDR2 SYDVKM. V lost 10 bases to trimming and J lost 7 bases; unmatched junction nucleotides: 8. DNA of the CDR3: TGTGCCACGCAGGACAGGGTTCCGACCCAGTACTTC. Protein: CATQDRVPTQYF.

This clonotype was recorded at least ten times. This sequence joins TRBV5-1 and TRBJ2-4; 7 bases line up with TRBD1. The ends lost 0 bases at V and 6 bases at J; junction bases unmatched: 0. The germline V gene has CDR1 SGHRS and CDR2 YFSETQ. The CDR3 has 13 amino acids. The CDR3 nucleotides read TGCGCCAGCAGCTTGGACAGGGGAAACATTCAGTACTTC. This codes for CASSLDRGNIQYF.

Concerning this clonotype itself: A much larger clone lies a single base off, so this may be a read error. The chain combines TRBV5-1 with TRBJ2-2, with D maybe TRBD2 (6 bases). Per germline, CDR1 SGHRS and CDR2 YFSETQ. This CDR3 contains 17 residues. The DNA for the CDR3 is TGCGCCAGCAGCTTGCAAAGTAGCGGAGGGACCACCGGGGAGCTGTGTTTT. Its translation is CASSLQSSGGTTGELCF.

The chain employs TRBV24-1 and TRBJ2-2, with D tentatively TRBD1 (6 bases). The CDR3 covers 15 residues. Trimming left V 4 bases short and J 2 bases short, with 10 bases between. Looked up from germline, CDR1 is KGHDR and CDR2 is SFDVKD. CDR3 residues: CATSETGQNTGELFF. In DNA form, the CDR3 reads TGTGCCACCAGTGAAACGGGACAAAACACCGGGGAGCTGTTTTTT.

The J gene is TRBJ1-6, the V gene TRBV20-1, with TRBD1 matching 8 bases. V was clipped by 3 bases and J by 7 bases; unmatched bases: 5. The CDR3 is made up of 14 amino acids. CDR1 DFQATT and CDR2 SNEGSKA come from the germline V gene (reference sequence). CDR3 sequence reads: CSARRAGGNSPLHF. DNA for the CDR3: TGCAGTGCTAGGCGGGCAGGGGGCAATTCACCCCTCCACTTT.

This clonotype was seen at least ten times. The chain couples TRBV28 to TRBJ2-6; the D is unclear. The length of the CDR3 is 16 residues. CDR1 and CDR2 from the germline V gene are MDHEN and SYDVKM. V was cut by 6 bases and J by 6 bases, with 18 bases left in between. DNA of the CDR3: TGTGCCAGCAGCTCCCCCTGGGGTGGGGAGGCCAACGTCCTGACTTTC. Protein product: CASSSPWGGEANVLTF.

This clonotype has only a few counts. V and J are TRBV5-8 and TRBJ1-2; D remains unclear. CDR3 length: 15 residues. Germline V CDR1 and CDR2: SGHTS, YDEGEE. The V gene lost 2 bases and the J gene lost 4 bases, with 15 bases spanning the gap. The CDR3 sequence: CASSFQAGGRYGYTF. CDR3 DNA: TGTGCCAGCAGCTTCCAGGCGGGAGGGCGCTATGGCTACACCTTC.

In its sample, this clonotype was seen once. This chain links TRBV7-9 with TRBJ2-5; D possibly matches TRBD1 or TRBD2 (6 bases each). V lost 0 bases and J lost 5, with 16 bases in between. Germline V CDR1 and CDR2: SEHNR, FQNEAQ (reference sequence). CDR3 size: 16 residues. The CDR3 region is CASSLAQGRGGETQYF. CDR3 in DNA: TGTGCCAGCAGCTTAGCCCAGGGCAGGGGAGGTGAGACCCAGTACTTC.

The rearrangement uses TRBV20-1 and TRBJ2-7; D may correspond to TRBD1 or TRBD2 (5 bases each). Germline V lookup: CDR1 DFQATT, CDR2 SNEGSKA (reference sequence). V was pared by 4 bases and J by 1 base, with 14 bases between. CDR3 length: 14 residues. The CDR3 region has the DNA TGCAGTGCTAAGAGTCGGGACGGGTCCTACGAGCAGTACTTC. Protein sequence: CSAKSRDGSYEQYF.